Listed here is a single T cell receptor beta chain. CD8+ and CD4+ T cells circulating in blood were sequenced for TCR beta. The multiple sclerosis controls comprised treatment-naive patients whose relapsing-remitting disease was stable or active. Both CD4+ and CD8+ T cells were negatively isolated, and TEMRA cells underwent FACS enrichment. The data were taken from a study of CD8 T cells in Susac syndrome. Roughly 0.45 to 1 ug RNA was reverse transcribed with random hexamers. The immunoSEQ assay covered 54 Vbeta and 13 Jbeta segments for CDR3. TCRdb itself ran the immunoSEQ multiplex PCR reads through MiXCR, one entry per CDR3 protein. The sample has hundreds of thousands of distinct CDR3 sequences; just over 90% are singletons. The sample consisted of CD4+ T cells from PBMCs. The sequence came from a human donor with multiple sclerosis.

CDR3 sequence reads: CASSQSNREETQYF. Written as DNA, the CDR3 is TGCGCCAGCAGTCAATCGAACAGGGAAGAGACCCAGTACTTC. The chain links TRBV23-1 to TRBJ2-5; D is possibly TRBD1 (6 bases). TRBV23-1 is placed among ORFs of uncertain function. CDR3 size: 14 residues. Trimming shortened V by 0 bases and J by 3 bases, and 8 bases separated the two germline ends.